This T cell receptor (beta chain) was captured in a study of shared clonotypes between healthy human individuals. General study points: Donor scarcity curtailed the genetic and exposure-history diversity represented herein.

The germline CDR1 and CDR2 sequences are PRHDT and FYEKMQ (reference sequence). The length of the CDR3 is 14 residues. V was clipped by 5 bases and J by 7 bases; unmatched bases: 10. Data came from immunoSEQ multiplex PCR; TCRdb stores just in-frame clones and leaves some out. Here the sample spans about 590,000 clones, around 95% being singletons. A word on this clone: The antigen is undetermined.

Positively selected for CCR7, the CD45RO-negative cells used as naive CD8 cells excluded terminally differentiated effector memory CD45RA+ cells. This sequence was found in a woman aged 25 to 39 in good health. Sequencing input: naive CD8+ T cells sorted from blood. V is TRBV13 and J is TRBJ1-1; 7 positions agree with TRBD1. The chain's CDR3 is CASSVRDSVDEAFF. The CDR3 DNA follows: TGTGCCAGCAGCGTCCGGGACAGCGTTGATGAAGCTTTCTTT.